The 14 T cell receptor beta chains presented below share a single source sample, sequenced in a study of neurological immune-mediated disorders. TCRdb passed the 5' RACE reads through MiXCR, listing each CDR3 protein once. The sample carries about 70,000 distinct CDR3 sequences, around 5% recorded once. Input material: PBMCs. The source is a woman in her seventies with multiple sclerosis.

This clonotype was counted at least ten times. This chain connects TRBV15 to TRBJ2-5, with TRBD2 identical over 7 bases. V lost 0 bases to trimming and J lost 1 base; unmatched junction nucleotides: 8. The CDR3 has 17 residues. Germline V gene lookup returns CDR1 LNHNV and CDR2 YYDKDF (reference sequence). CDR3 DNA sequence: TGTGCCACCAGCAGAGATCGAATCACTAGCGCCCAAGAGACCCAGTACTTC. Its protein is CATSRDRITSAQETQYF.

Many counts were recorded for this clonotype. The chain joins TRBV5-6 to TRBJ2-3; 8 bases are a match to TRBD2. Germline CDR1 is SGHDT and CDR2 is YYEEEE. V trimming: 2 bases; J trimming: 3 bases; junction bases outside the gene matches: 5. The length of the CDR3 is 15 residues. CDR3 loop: CASSLAGVGTDTQYF. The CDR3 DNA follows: TGTGCCAGCAGCTTAGCGGGAGTGGGGACAGATACGCAGTATTTT.

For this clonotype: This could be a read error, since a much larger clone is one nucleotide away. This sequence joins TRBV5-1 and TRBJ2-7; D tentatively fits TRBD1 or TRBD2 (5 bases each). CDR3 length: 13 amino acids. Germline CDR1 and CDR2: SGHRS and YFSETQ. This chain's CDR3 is CASSMGEAYEKYF. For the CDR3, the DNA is TGCGCCAGCAGCATGGGGGAAGCCTACGAGAAGTACTTC. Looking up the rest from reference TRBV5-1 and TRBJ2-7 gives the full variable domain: KAGVTQTPRYLIKTRGQQVTLSCSPISGHRSVSWYQQTPGQGLQFLFEYFSETQRNKGNFPGRFSGRQFSNSRSEMNVSTLELGDSALYLCASSMGEAYEKYFGPGTRLTVT.

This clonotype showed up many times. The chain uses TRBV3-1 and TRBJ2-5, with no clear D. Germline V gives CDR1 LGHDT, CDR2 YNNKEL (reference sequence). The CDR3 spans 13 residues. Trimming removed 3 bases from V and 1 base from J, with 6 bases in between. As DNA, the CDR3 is TGTGCCAGCAGCCAGCCGGTCCAAGAGACCCAGTACTTC. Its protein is CASSQPVQETQYF.

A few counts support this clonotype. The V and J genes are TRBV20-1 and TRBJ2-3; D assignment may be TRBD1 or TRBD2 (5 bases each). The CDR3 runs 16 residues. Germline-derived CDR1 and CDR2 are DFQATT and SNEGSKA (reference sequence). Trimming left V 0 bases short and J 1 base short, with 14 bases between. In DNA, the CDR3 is TGCAGTGCTAGAGATTCCCCTAGCAGGGGCACAGATACGCAGTATTTT. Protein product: CSARDSPSRGTDTQYF.

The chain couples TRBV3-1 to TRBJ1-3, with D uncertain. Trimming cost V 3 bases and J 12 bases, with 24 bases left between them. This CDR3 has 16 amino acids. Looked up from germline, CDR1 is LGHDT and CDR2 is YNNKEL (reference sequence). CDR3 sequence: CASSQEQLFSGKNIYF. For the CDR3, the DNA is TGTGCCAGCAGCCAGGAACAGCTTTTCTCTGGAAAAAACATATATTTT. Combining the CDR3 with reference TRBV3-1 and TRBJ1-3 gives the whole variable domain DTAVSQTPKYLVTQMGNDKSIKCEQNLGHDTMYWYKQDSKKFLKIMFSYNNKELIINETVPNRFSPKSPDKAHLNLHINSLELGDSAVYFCASSQEQLFSGKNIYFGEGSWLTVV.

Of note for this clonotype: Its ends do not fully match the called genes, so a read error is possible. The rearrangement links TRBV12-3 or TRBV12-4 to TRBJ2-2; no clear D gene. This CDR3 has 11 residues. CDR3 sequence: CDSSLSGELFF. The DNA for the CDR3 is TGTGACAGCAGTTTATCCGGGGAGCTGTTTTTT.

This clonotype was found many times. As DNA, the CDR3 is TGCAGTGCTCAGGGGACTAGCGGGTTGGACGAGCAGTACTTC. Residues: CSAQGTSGLDEQYF. The chain links TRBV20-1 to TRBJ2-7; 12 nucleotides match TRBD2. From germline, CDR1 is DFQATT and CDR2 SNEGSKA (reference sequence). J lost 5 bases, V lost 5 bases, and 7 bases had no gene match. The CDR3 is made up of 14 amino acids.

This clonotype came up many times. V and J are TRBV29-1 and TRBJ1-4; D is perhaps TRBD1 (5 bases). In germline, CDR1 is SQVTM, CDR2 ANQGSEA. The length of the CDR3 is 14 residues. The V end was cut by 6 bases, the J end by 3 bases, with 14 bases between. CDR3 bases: TGCAGCGTGTCAGTCGACAGTGCTAATGAAAAACTGTTTTTT. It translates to CSVSVDSANEKLFF.

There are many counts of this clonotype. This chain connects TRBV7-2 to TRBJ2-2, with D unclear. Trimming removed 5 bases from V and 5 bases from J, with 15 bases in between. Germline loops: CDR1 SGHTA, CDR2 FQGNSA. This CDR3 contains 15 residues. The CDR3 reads CASSREATRTGELFF. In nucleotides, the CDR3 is TGTGCCAGCAGCCGAGAAGCGACGCGGACCGGGGAGCTGTTTTTT.

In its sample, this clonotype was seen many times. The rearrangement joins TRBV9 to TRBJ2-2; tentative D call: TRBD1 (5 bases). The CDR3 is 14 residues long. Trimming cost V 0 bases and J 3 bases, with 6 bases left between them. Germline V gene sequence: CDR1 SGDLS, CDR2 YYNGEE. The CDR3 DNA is TGTGCCAGCAGCGTAGAAGGGGACACCGGGGAGCTGTTTTTT. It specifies CASSVEGDTGELFF.

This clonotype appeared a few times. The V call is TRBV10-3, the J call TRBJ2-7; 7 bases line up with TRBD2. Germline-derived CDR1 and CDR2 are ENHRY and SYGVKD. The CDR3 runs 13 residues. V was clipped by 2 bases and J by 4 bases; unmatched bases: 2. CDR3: CAISEGGDYEQYF. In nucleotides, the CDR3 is TGTGCCATCAGTGAGGGGGGGGATTACGAGCAGTACTTC.

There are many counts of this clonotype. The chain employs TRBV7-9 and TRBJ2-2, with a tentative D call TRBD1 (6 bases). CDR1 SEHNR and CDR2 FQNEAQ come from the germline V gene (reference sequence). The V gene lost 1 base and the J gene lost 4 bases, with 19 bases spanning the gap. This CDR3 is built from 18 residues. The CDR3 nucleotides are TGTGCCAGCAGCTTAGGTTCAGGGGCCGCCTGGAGCACCGGGGAGCTGTTTTTT. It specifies CASSLGSGAAWSTGELFF.

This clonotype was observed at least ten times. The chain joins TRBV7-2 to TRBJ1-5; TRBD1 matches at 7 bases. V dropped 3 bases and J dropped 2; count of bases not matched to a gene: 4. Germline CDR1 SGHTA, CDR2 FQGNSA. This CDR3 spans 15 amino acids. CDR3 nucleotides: TGTGCCAGCAGCTTCTCAGGGGGAGGCAATCAGCCCCAGCATTTT. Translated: CASSFSGGGNQPQHF.